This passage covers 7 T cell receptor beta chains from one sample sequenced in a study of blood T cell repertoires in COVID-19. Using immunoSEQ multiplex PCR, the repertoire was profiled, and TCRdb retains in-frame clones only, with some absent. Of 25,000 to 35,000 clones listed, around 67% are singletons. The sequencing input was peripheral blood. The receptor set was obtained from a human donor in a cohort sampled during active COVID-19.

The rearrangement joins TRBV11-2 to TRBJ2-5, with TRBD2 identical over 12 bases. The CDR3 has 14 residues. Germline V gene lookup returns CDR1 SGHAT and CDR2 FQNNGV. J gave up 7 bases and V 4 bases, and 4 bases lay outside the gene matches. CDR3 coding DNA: TGTGCCAGCAGCTCTAGCGGGGGGGCGGGGACCCAGTACTTC. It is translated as CASSSSGGAGTQYF. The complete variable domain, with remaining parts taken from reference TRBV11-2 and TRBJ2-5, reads EAGVAQSPRYKIIEKRQSVAFWCNPISGHATLYWYQQILGQGPKLLIQFQNNGVVDDSQLPKDRFSAERLKGVDSTLKIQPAKLEDSAVYLCASSSSGGAGTQYFGPGTRLLVL.

The CDR3 DNA sequence: TGTGCCACCAGTGGGGGGGGTACGCAGTATTTT. This gives the protein CATSGGGTQYF. J is TRBJ2-3 and V is TRBV24-1; 7 bases map to TRBD2. Germline lookup yields CDR1 KGHDR and CDR2 SFDVKD. V shed 5 bases, J shed 8 bases, and the junction held 0 bases outside the gene matches. The CDR3 totals 11 residues.

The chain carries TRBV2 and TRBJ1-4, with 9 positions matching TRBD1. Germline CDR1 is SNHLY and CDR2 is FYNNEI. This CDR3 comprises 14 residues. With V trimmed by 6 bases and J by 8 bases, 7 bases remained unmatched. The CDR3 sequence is CASRGDRVEEKLFF. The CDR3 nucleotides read TGTGCCAGCAGAGGGGACAGGGTTGAAGAAAAACTGTTTTTT.

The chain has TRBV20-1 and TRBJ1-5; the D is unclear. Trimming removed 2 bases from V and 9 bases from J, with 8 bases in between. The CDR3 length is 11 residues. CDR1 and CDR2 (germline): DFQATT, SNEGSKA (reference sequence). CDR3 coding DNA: TGCAGTGCTAGATCTAATGGGCCCCAGCATTTT. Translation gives CSARSNGPQHF.

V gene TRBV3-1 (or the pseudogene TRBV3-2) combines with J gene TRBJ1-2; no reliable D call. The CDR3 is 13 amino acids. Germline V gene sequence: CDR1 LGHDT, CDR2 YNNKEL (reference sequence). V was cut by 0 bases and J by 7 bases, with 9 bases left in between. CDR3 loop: CASSQDSPGGYTF. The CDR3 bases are TGTGCCAGCAGCCAAGATAGCCCGGGTGGCTACACCTTC.

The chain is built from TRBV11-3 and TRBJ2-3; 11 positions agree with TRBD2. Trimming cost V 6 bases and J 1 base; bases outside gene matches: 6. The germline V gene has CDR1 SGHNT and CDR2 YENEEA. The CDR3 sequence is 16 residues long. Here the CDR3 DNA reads TGTGCCAGCAGTACCGGGACTAGCGGACGCACAGATACGCAGTATTTT. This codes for CASSTGTSGRTDTQYF.

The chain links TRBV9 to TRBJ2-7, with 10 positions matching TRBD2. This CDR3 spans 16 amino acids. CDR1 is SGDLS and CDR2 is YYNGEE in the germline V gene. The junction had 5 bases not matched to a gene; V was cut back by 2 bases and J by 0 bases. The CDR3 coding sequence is TGTGCCAGCAGCGTCCAAGCGGGGGGGAGCTCCTACGAGCAGTACTTC. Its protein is CASSVQAGGSSYEQYF.